This T cell receptor (beta chain) was captured in a study of shared clonotypes between healthy human individuals. About this clone: Its antigen is still unknown.

Germline V CDR1 and CDR2: SGHTA, FQGTGA. The CDR3 extends over 15 amino acids. With V trimmed by 4 bases and J by 7 bases, 9 bases remained unmatched. The study's findings and limits: Donor scarcity curtailed the genetic and exposure-history diversity represented herein. Sampling used blood alone; tissue repertoires probably differ.

PBMC DNA, left unsorted, was sequenced on ten immunoSEQ deep assay plates. Here immunoSEQ multiplex PCR was the method, and the copy in TCRdb shows in-frame clones only, minus some. The sample records some 490,000 clones, around 73% being singletons. This receptor was obtained from a woman aged 40 to 55 in good health. Some clones in this sample may be carry-over from other donors' samples. The chain uses TRBV7-3 and TRBJ2-2; 7 positions agree with TRBD1. What was sequenced was PBMCs. CDR3 protein: CASSSSTGVGGELFF. The CDR3 DNA reads as TGTGCCAGCAGCTCCTCCACAGGGGTAGGCGGGGAGCTGTTTTTT. Full variable domain (missing parts from reference TRBV7-3 and TRBJ2-2): GAGVSQTPSNKVTEKGKYVELRCDPISGHTALYWYRQSLGQGPEFLIYFQGTGAADDSGLPNDRFFAVRPEGSVSTLKIQRTERGDSAVYLCASSSSTGVGGELFFGEGSRLTVL.